The following is a TCR beta chain sequence with its context. This entry is derived from a study of blood T cell repertoires in COVID-19. In the study overall: Samples of COVID-19 (acute and convalescent) were obtained from the United States, Italy and Spain.

The method was immunoSEQ multiplex PCR; TCRdb's version includes in-frame clones alone and lacks a portion of them. This sample has around 390,000 clones, with just under 90% found just once. Before being deemed recovered, Cohort 3 donors had two negative PCRs, clearance, or symptom resolution. J lost 4 bases, V lost 6 bases, and 8 bases had no gene match. This CDR3 has 13 amino acids. Germline V lookup: CDR1 SQVTM, CDR2 ANQGSEA. This chain links TRBV29-1 with TRBJ1-1, with TRBD1 matching 7 bases. This clonotype was sampled from a woman aged 45-65 years who had recovered from COVID-19. Sequencing was carried out using PBMCs or T cells enriched from blood (not recorded which). DNA for the CDR3: TGCAGCGTATCCGACAGGGCGGGCACTGAAGCTTTCTTT. It codes for CSVSDRAGTEAFF.